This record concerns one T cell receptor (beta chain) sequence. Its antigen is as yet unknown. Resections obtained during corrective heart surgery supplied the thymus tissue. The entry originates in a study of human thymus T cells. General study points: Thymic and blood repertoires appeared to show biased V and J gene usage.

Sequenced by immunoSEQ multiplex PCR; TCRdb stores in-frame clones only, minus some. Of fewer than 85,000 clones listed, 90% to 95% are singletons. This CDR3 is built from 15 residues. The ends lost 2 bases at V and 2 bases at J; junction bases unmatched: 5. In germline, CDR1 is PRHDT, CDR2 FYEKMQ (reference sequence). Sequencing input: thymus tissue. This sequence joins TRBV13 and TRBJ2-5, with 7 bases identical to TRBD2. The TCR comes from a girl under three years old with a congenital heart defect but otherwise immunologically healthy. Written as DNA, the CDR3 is TGTGCCAGCAGCTTACGGATCGGGAGGCAAGAGACCCAGTACTTC. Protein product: CASSLRIGRQETQYF.